Listed below are T cell receptor beta chains from one sample, sequenced in a study of OX40 agonist ivuxolimab in advanced cancers. Clones were read by immunoSEQ multiplex PCR, and TCRdb kept only the in-frame ones, dropping some. This sample carries approximately 23,000 clones, 80% to 85% of them seen once, and the ten largest clones take 35% to 40%. Source: CD4+ or CD8+ T cells sorted from blood, taken in a trial of the OX40 agonist ivuxolimab. The receptors derive from an adult with an advanced solid tumor such as melanoma, head and neck, liver or kidney cancer. CDR3s include the opening cysteine and the closing phenylalanine or tryptophan. The order of the fields is J gene, D gene, V gene, clone size, CDR3 DNA, CDR3 protein. A D gene is named only where the DNA matches it firmly. Size is stated for part of the rows, as once, few or many counts, or as a class when the clone is expanded.

TRBJ2-1,NA,TRBV7-4,NA,TGTGCCAGCAGCTCCCGGGACTGGGGAGACAATGAGCAGTTCTTC,CASSSRDWGDNEQFF
TRBJ1-4,NA,TRBV9,NA,TGTGCCAGCAGCGCCGGCCACAGAGCCGAAAAACTGTTTTTT,CASSAGHRAEKLFF
TRBJ2-7,TRBD2,TRBV27,NA,TGTGCCAGCAGTTTCTCGACCGGGACTAGGACCTACGAGCAGTACTTC,CASSFSTGTRTYEQYF
TRBJ2-3,NA,TRBV5-4,NA,TGTGCCAGCAGCACCCGACAGGGCACAGATACGCAGTATTTT,CASSTRQGTDTQYF
TRBJ2-1,NA,TRBV9,NA,TGTGCCAGCAGCGCCGGGGGACGGGAGTATGAGGGGAATGAGCAGTTCTTC,CASSAGGREYEGNEQFF
TRBJ2-2,NA,TRBV9,NA,TGTGCCAGCAGCCCAGCCACCGGGGAGCTGTTTTTT,CASSPATGELFF
TRBJ2-3,NA,TRBV11-2,NA,TGTGCCAGCAGCTACAATACAGATACGCAGTATTTT,CASSYNTDTQYF
TRBJ1-6,NA,TRBV7-2,NA,TGTGCCAGCAGCTTCGACAGCTCCTATAATTCACCCCTCCACTTT,CASSFDSSYNSPLHF
TRBJ1-1,NA,TRBV20-1,few,TGCAGTGCTAGCGGGTGGGCTTTCTTT,CSASGWAFF
TRBJ2-3,NA,TRBV11-2,once,TGTGCCAGCAGCTTTTCCCCAGGGCTTTCTAGCACAGATACGCAGTATTTT,CASSFSPGLSSTDTQYF
TRBJ2-7,NA,TRBV18,NA,TGTGCCAGCTCACCGCGGGACACTCGAAGCTCCTACGAGCAGTACTTC,CASSPRDTRSSYEQYF
TRBJ2-7,TRBD2,TRBV5-1,once,TGCGCCAGCACCCCCCTAGCGGGAGGGCTCTACGAGCAGTACTTC,CASTPLAGGLYEQYF
TRBJ2-7,NA,TRBV5-4,once,TGTGCCAGCAGCTTGGGTAGGGAAGGCTCCTACGAGCAGTACTTC,CASSLGREGSYEQYF
TRBJ1-2,NA,TRBV12-1,NA,TGTGCCAGCAGCGAAAAGGGAAAGACCTATGGCTACACCTTC,CASSEKGKTYGYTF
TRBJ1-2,NA,TRBV5-6,NA,TGTGCCAGCAGCTTGGTCCAGGGGCTGTATGGCTACACCTTC,CASSLVQGLYGYTF
TRBJ2-3,NA,TRBV13,NA,TGTGCCAGCAGGTCGGCTAGCACAGATACGCAGTATTTT,CASRSASTDTQYF
TRBJ2-7,TRBD1,TRBV6-6,once,TGTGCCAGCAGTTATTCCGGGGCAGGGGGCTACGAGCAGTACTTC,CASSYSGAGGYEQYF
TRBJ2-1,TRBD2,TRBV12-5,few,TGTGCTAGTGGGCGACTAGCGGGATCCCCCTACAATGAGCAGTTCTTC,CASGRLAGSPYNEQFF
TRBJ2-5,TRBD2,TRBV9,NA,TGTGCCAGCAGCGAGGGAGGGACCCGGTACCAAGAGACCCAGTACTTC,CASSEGGTRYQETQYF
TRBJ2-3,NA,TRBV5-1,NA,TGCGCCAGCACCTCGTCCTTGGCCCACACAGATACGCAGTATTTT,CASTSSLAHTDTQYF
TRBJ2-3,TRBD1,TRBV4-1,NA,TGCGCCAGCAGCCCTTTGGGATCCGGACAGGGTGCGTATTTT,CASSPLGSGQGAYF
TRBJ2-5,NA,TRBV6-5,NA,TGTGCCAGCAGCCGGGGAGGGGGCGAGGAAGAGACCCAGTACTTC,CASSRGGGEEETQYF
TRBJ2-7,TRBD2,TRBV30,NA,TGTGCCTGGGGAAGGGAGGGAAACGAGCAGTACTTC,CAWGREGNEQYF
TRBJ2-7,NA,TRBV4-3,NA,TGCGCCAGCAGCCAAGATCGAGCGGGCTACGAGCAGTACTTC,CASSQDRAGYEQYF
TRBJ1-2,TRBD1,TRBV7-9,NA,TGTGCCAGCAGTTCGACTACAGGGGTTAACTATGGCTACACCTTC,CASSSTTGVNYGYTF
TRBJ2-1,NA,TRBV11-2,NA,TGTGCCAGCAGCCCTCGTAGGGGCGCGGGTTACAATGAGCAGTTCTTC,CASSPRRGAGYNEQFF
TRBJ2-7,TRBD1,TRBV28,NA,TGTGCCAGCAGTTTAAGGAGTGGGACAGGGAACCACGAGCAGTACTTC,CASSLRSGTGNHEQYF
TRBJ1-1,NA,TRBV7-2,NA,TGTGCCAGCAGCTGGGTTAACGGGGACACTGAAGCTTTCTTT,CASSWVNGDTEAFF
TRBJ2-7,NA,TRBV4-3,NA,TGCGCCAGCAGCCTCACGGAGCGGGCCAGCTCCTACGAGCAGTACTTC,CASSLTERASSYEQYF
TRBJ2-2,NA,TRBV19,NA,TGTGCCAGTAGTGCCGGTGGAGGCCGAGGGGAGCTGTTTTTT,CASSAGGGRGELFF
TRBJ1-1,NA,TRBV5-6,NA,TGTGCCAGCAGCCTCCTCTCTCAAGGGGGGGACACTGAAGCTTTCTTT,CASSLLSQGGDTEAFF
TRBJ1-1,NA,TRBV19,NA,TGTGCCAGTACTCCACTGGGGGACACTGAAGCTTTCTTT,CASTPLGDTEAFF
TRBJ2-7,NA,TRBV7-2,NA,TGTGCCAGCAGCCCCAACAGGGGGGGCAACGAGCAGTACTTC,CASSPNRGGNEQYF
TRBJ2-3,NA,TRBV7-8,NA,TGTGCCAGCAGCTTCGGAGAAGATACGCAGTATTTT,CASSFGEDTQYF
TRBJ1-5,TRBD1,TRBV19,NA,TGTGCCAGTAGTATTCGGCTTAGGGACAGGCCTGTTGGAATAAATCAGCCCCAGCATTTT,CASSIRLRDRPVGINQPQHF
TRBJ2-3,TRBD2,TRBV27,NA,TGTGCCAGCAGTCCCCTCGGACTAGCGGGAGTGGCAGATACGCAGTATTTT,CASSPLGLAGVADTQYF
TRBJ1-1,NA,TRBV28,NA,TGTGCCAGCAGTTTAAGCTGGGAGAACACTGAAGCTTTCTTT,CASSLSWENTEAFF
TRBJ2-5,TRBD2,TRBV29-1,NA,TGCAGCGTTCCCGGGACTAGCGGGGGAGAGACCCAGTACTTC,CSVPGTSGGETQYF
TRBJ2-5,TRBD2,TRBV27,NA,TGTGCCAGCAGTTTATGGCCAAGACTAGCGGGAGAGGAGACCCAGTACTTC,CASSLWPRLAGEETQYF
TRBJ2-7,NA,TRBV6-1,NA,TGTGCCAGCAGTGCAGGGCCAAGTAACTACGAGCAGTACTTC,CASSAGPSNYEQYF
TRBJ1-1,NA,TRBV7-2,medium-sized,TGTGCCAGCAGTCTTTTTTTGAACACTGAAGCTTTCTTT,CASSLFLNTEAFF
TRBJ1-2,NA,TRBV7-2,NA,TGTGCCAGCAGCATGGTGTCCAACGGAAAGACCTATGGCTACACCTTC,CASSMVSNGKTYGYTF
TRBJ2-1,TRBD2,TRBV18,NA,TGTGCCACCCGGGGCGGGAGCGACAATGAGCAGTTCTTC,CATRGGSDNEQFF
TRBJ1-2,NA,TRBV27,NA,TGTGCCAGCAGTTTATCTCAGGGCTCCTATGGCTACACCTTC,CASSLSQGSYGYTF
TRBJ2-5,TRBD1,TRBV29-1,few,TGCAGCGTTGCCCAGTACGACAGGGTTGGGAGAGAGACCCAGTACTTC,CSVAQYDRVGRETQYF